These 25 T cell receptor beta chains share one sample of origin, sequenced in a study of blood T cell repertoires in COVID-19. Clones were sequenced by immunoSEQ multiplex PCR, and TCRdb holds only the in-frame ones, with some missing. The sample holds 73,000 or so clones, over 70% seen once. The sequenced sample consisted of peripheral blood. These receptors were taken from a man aged 45 to 65 with active COVID-19.

The chain combines TRBV7-8 with TRBJ2-5; 10 bases agree with TRBD2. Trimming cost V 0 bases and J 13 bases; bases outside gene matches: 17. This CDR3 is 17 amino acids long. CDR1 is SGHVS, CDR2 FQNEAQ, per germline. The CDR3 reads CASSLAPLRTSGPPGYF. The CDR3 DNA reads as TGTGCCAGCAGCTTAGCTCCTCTGAGGACTAGCGGACCTCCGGGGTACTTC.

As concerns this clone: This may be a read error, as it is one base from a much larger clone. CDR3: CASSEAGDYGYTF. CDR3 bases: TGTGCCAGCAGTGAGGCAGGGGACTATGGCTACACCTTC. The chain recombines TRBV25-1 with TRBJ1-2; D perhaps matches TRBD1 (6 bases). The CDR3 totals 13 residues. Germline assignment: CDR1 MGHDK and CDR2 SYGVNS. With 3 bases removed from V and 3 bases from J, the gap between germline ends came to 8 bases.

The chain is built from TRBV6-5 and TRBJ2-7, with D possibly TRBD1 on 6 matching bases. The length of the CDR3 is 11 residues. Germline CDR1 MNHEY, CDR2 SVGAGI. V lost 11 bases to trimming and J lost 0 bases, with 8 bases between them. The CDR3 here is CARDISYEQYF. The DNA of the CDR3 is TGTGCCCGGGACATCTCCTACGAGCAGTACTTC.

The chain recombines TRBV28 with TRBJ1-2, with 8 positions matching TRBD1. The CDR3 runs to 12 residues. Germline CDR1 reads MDHEN; CDR2 reads SYDVKM. V dropped 8 bases and J dropped 9; count of bases not matched to a gene: 8. The DNA of the CDR3 is TGTGCCAGCCTACTCGGACAGGGCCGCTACACCTTC. It yields the protein CASLLGQGRYTF.

J is TRBJ2-3 and V is TRBV11-2, with 12 bases lining up with TRBD2. The CDR3 extends over 17 amino acids. The germline CDR1 and CDR2 sequences are SGHAT and FQNNGV. Germline trimming cut 1 base from V and 2 bases from J; bases unmatched to any gene: 4. The CDR3 nucleotides are TGTGCCAGCAGCTTAGTTCTAGCGGGGGGGCACACAGATACGCAGTATTTT. Amino acids: CASSLVLAGGHTDTQYF.

This sequence joins TRBV11-3 and TRBJ2-1, with TRBD2 identical over 8 bases. The trim removed 0 bases at V and 0 bases at J, leaving 10 bases unmatched. The CDR3 contains 19 residues. Germline V gene lookup returns CDR1 SGHNT and CDR2 YENEEA. In DNA form, the CDR3 reads TGTGCCAGCAGCTTAGAGGCCGGCCCCAGCGGGAGCTCCTACAATGAGCAGTTCTTC. Its translation: CASSLEAGPSGSSYNEQFF.

This clone appeared once. The chain couples TRBV29-1 to TRBJ1-1; possibly TRBD1 for D (5 bases). The length of the CDR3 is 12 residues. Germline loops: CDR1 SQVTM, CDR2 ANQGSEA. V lost 5 bases to trimming and J lost 7 bases, with 14 bases between them. DNA of the CDR3: TGCAGCGTTTCAGGGTTCGGCCTTGAAGCTTTCTTT. Encoded protein: CSVSGFGLEAFF.

The rearrangement uses TRBV30 and TRBJ2-7; 10 bases agree with TRBD2. The germline gives CDR1 GTSNPN, CDR2 SVGIG (reference sequence). CDR3 length: 15 amino acids. Germline trimming cut 8 bases from V and 6 bases from J; bases unmatched to any gene: 16. CDR3 coding DNA: TGTGCCCGGGGGAGTACTAGCGGGACGAATTCCGAGCAGTACTTC. It translates to CARGSTSGTNSEQYF.

This chain connects TRBV5-1 to TRBJ2-5; TRBD2 matches 8 bases. This CDR3 spans 15 amino acids. The ends lost 0 bases at V and 6 bases at J; junction bases unmatched: 7. The germline CDR1 and CDR2 sequences are SGHRS and YFSETQ. CDR3 bases: TGCGCCAGCAGCTTGGCGATAGCGGGGCCGAAGACCCAGTACTTC. Its translation is CASSLAIAGPKTQYF.

V usage is TRBV15 and J usage is TRBJ2-4; a weak D match, TRBD1 (6 bases). The CDR3 consists of 14 residues. In germline, CDR1 is LNHNV, CDR2 YYDKDF (reference sequence). The germline V and J ends were trimmed by 1 base and 13 bases, with 17 bases remaining between them. The chain's CDR3 is CATSRAQTGTYQYF. The CDR3 DNA sequence: TGTGCCACCAGCAGAGCCCAAACCGGGACATACCAGTACTTC.

The chain recombines TRBV28 with TRBJ1-2; D is uncertain. Germline CDR1 MDHEN, CDR2 SYDVKM. Trimming shortened V by 3 bases and J by 4 bases, and 12 bases separated the two germline ends. The CDR3 is made up of 14 amino acids. Here the CDR3 DNA reads TGTGCCAGCAGTTTTAATCAGGCCGCCTATGGCTACACCTTC. It codes for CASSFNQAAYGYTF.

This chain joins TRBV19 and TRBJ1-4; D may be TRBD1 (5 bases). This CDR3 spans 12 amino acids. CDR1 is LNHDA, CDR2 SQIVND, per germline (reference sequence). The V and J ends lost 7 bases and 10 bases respectively, with 13 bases between them. The CDR3 loop reads CASTETVGKLFF. The CDR3 DNA reads as TGTGCCAGTACTGAGACAGTCGGAAAACTGTTTTTT.

In its sample, this clone was seen a few times. The chain has TRBV3-1 (or the pseudogene TRBV3-2) and TRBJ1-2; D unresolved. V lost 3 bases and J 5 bases, leaving 16 bases between the germline ends. The germline CDR1 and CDR2 sequences are LGHDT and YNNKEL (reference sequence). This CDR3 has 15 amino acids. The CDR3 region has the DNA TGTGCCAGCAGCCACTCTTCCAGAACTACTTATGGCTACACCTTC. Amino acids: CASSHSSRTTYGYTF.

The chain employs TRBV2 and TRBJ1-1; D remains unclear. V was cut by 5 bases and J by 5 bases, with 15 bases left in between. From germline, CDR1 is SNHLY and CDR2 FYNNEI. CDR3 length: 14 amino acids. The CDR3 loop reads CASSTRTVRTEAFF. DNA for the CDR3: TGTGCCAGCAGTACCCGAACTGTCAGGACTGAAGCTTTCTTT. Filled out from reference TRBV2 and TRBJ1-1, the complete variable domain reads EPEVTQTPSHQVTQMGQEVILRCVPISNHLYFYWYRQILGQKVEFLVSFYNNEISEKSEIFDDQFSVERPDGSNFTLKIRSTKLEDSAMYFCASSTRTVRTEAFFGQGTRLTVV.

CDR3 in DNA: TGTGCCAGCAGCCAAGAAATGACTTATGGCTACACCTTC. This codes for CASSQEMTYGYTF. The J gene is TRBJ1-2, the V gene TRBV3-1 (or the pseudogene TRBV3-2); D uncertain. V was pared by 0 bases and J by 5 bases, with 7 bases between. Germline V gene sequence: CDR1 LGHDT, CDR2 YNNKEL (reference sequence). The CDR3 covers 13 residues.

Comment on this clone: Mismatch with germline at one junction end may stem from a read error. Other DNA sequences from this sample encode an identical CDR3 as well. The chain recombines TRBV7-7 with TRBJ2-2, with D uncertain. The CDR3 totals 14 residues. The germline V gene encodes CDR1 SSHAT and CDR2 FNYEAQ (reference sequence). The CDR3 nucleotides are TGTGCTAGCAGCCGTGACTCCTTCGGCGGGGAGCTGTTTTTT. Amino acids: CASSRDSFGGELFF.

This chain uses TRBV19 with TRBJ2-5, with 13 bases fitting TRBD2. V trimming: 3 bases; J trimming: 4 bases; junction bases outside the gene matches: 8. The CDR3 has 17 residues. Germline CDR1 reads LNHDA; CDR2 reads SQIVND (reference sequence). CDR3: CASSITSGRVLIETQYF. The CDR3 DNA sequence: TGTGCCAGTAGTATCACTAGCGGGAGGGTATTGATAGAGACCCAGTACTTC.

This rearrangement joins TRBV5-4 to TRBJ1-1; perhaps TRBD1 as D (5 bases). CDR3 length: 15 residues. The V gene lost 4 bases and the J gene lost 1 base, with 14 bases spanning the gap. Germline-derived CDR1 and CDR2 are SGHNT and YYREEE (reference sequence). The CDR3 loop reads CASSPTGLANTEAFF. The CDR3 bases are TGTGCCAGCAGCCCCACGGGACTCGCGAACACTGAAGCTTTCTTT.

V gene TRBV7-2 combines with J gene TRBJ2-1; TRBD2 agrees at 7 bases. The CDR3 has 14 residues. V dropped 4 bases and J dropped 6; count of bases not matched to a gene: 6. Germline CDR1 SGHTA, CDR2 FQGNSA. CDR3 bases: TGTGCCAGCAGCTGGGAGACTAGCCGCAATGAGCAGTTCTTC. Translated, it gives CASSWETSRNEQFF.

The table lists this clone with a few counts. The chain carries TRBV4-1 and TRBJ2-7; tentatively, D is TRBD2 (6 bases). In germline, CDR1 is MGHRA, CDR2 YSYEKL. Trimming stripped 2 bases from V and 5 bases from J, with 19 bases between. This CDR3 spans 16 amino acids. The CDR3 sequence is CASSQKLPPPGDEQYF. CDR3 nucleotide sequence: TGCGCCAGCAGCCAAAAACTGCCCCCCCCGGGGGACGAGCAGTACTTC.

J is TRBJ1-3 and V is TRBV18, with TRBD1 matching 8 bases. The V and J ends lost 2 bases and 1 base, in that order; junction bases with no gene match: 10. This CDR3 region has 18 residues. Germline CDR1 is KGHSH and CDR2 is LQKENI. CDR3 amino acids: CASSPVQGAIISGNTIYF. CDR3 DNA sequence: TGTGCCAGCTCACCAGTTCAGGGGGCTATAATTTCTGGAAACACCATATATTTT.

A word on this clone: The sample contains more than one DNA sequence encoding this CDR3. The chain employs TRBV3-1 (or the pseudogene TRBV3-2) and TRBJ1-1; a weak D match, TRBD1 (6 bases). This CDR3 comprises 11 residues. Germline V gene lookup returns CDR1 LGHDT and CDR2 YNNKEL (reference sequence). The V end lost 6 bases, the J end lost 4 bases, and 6 bases lay between the germline ends. CDR3 DNA: TGTGCCAGCAGAGGGGGCACTGAAGCTTTCTTT. This sequence encodes CASRGGTEAFF.

The chain combines TRBV10-3 with TRBJ2-3; D might be TRBD2 (5 bases). The CDR3 is 15 residues long. V lost 0 bases, J lost 6 bases, and 13 bases lay in between. Germline assignment: CDR1 ENHRY and CDR2 SYGVKD. The CDR3 region is CAISESPGSEDTQYF. In DNA, the CDR3 is TGTGCCATCAGTGAGTCCCCGGGAAGTGAGGATACGCAGTATTTT.

This chain joins TRBV5-4 and TRBJ2-1, with 9 bases matching TRBD2. Germline CDR1 and CDR2: SGHNT and YYREEE (reference sequence). This CDR3 region has 14 residues. V was clipped by 3 bases and J by 13 bases; unmatched bases: 11. CDR3 in amino acids: CASSSANLAGSQFF. The CDR3 nucleotides read TGTGCCAGCAGCTCTGCAAATCTAGCGGGATCCCAGTTCTTC.

This chain links TRBV19 with TRBJ2-1; D may be TRBD2 (7 bases). V dropped 7 bases and J dropped 7 bases, with 26 bases sitting between them. The V gene's germline CDR1 is LNHDA and CDR2 SQIVND (reference sequence). This CDR3 comprises 17 residues. The CDR3 DNA follows: TGTGCCAGTATGCCTCTACGCGGGGGCGCAGTGTATAATGAGCAGTTCTTC. The encoded protein is CASMPLRGGAVYNEQFF.